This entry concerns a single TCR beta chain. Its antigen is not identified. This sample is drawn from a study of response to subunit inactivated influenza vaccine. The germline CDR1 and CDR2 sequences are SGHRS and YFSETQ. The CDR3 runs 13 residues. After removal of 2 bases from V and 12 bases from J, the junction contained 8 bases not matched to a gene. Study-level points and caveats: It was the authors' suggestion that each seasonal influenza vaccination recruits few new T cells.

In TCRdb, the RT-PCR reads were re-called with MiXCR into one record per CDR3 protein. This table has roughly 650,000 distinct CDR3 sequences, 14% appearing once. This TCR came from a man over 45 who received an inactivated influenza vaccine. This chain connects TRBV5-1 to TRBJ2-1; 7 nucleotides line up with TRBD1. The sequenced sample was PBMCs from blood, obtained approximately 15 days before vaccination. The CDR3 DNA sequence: TGCGCCAGCAGCTTAGCGACAGGGCGGGTGCAGTTCTTC. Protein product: CASSLATGRVQFF.